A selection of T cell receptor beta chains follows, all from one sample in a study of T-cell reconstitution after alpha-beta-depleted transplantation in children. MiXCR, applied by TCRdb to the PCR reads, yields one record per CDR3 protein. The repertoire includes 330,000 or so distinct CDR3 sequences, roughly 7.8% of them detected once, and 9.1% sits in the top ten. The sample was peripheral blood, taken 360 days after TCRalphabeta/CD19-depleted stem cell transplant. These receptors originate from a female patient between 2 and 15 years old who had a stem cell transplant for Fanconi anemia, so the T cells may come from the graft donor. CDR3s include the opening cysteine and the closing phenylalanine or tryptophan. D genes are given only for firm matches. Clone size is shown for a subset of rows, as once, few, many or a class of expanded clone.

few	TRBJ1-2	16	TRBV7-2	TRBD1	CASSLSWQGAGYGYTF	TGTGCCAGCAGCTTAAGTTGGCAGGGGGCCGGGTATGGCTACACCTTC
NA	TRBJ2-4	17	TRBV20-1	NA	CSAMPHLDLTRKNIQYF	TGCAGTGCTATGCCTCATCTGGATTTGACCCGAAAAAACATTCAGTACTTC
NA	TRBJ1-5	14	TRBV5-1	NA	CASSLDFEGQPQHF	TGCGCCAGCAGCTTGGATTTTGAAGGCCAGCCCCAGCATTTT
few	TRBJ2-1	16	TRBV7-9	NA	CASSSHGRGPYNEQFF	TGTGCCAGCAGCTCCCACGGGCGGGGGCCTTACAATGAGCAGTTCTTC
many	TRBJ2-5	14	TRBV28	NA	CASSLLGLQETQYF	TGTGCCAGCAGTTTACTGGGCTTACAAGAGACCCAGTACTTC
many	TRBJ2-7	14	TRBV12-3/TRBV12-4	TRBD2	CASSLGGESYEQYF	TGTGCCAGCAGTTTGGGGGGGGAGTCCTACGAGCAGTACTTC
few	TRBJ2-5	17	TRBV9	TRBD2	CASSVELNRDYKETQYF	TGTGCCAGCAGCGTAGAGCTTAACCGGGACTACAAAGAGACCCAGTACTTC
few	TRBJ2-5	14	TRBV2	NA	CASIGRYLGETQYF	TGTGCCAGCATCGGCAGATACTTAGGAGAGACCCAGTACTTC
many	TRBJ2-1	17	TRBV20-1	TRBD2	CSAASSSGGYPYNEQFF	TGCAGTGCCGCTTCCTCTAGCGGGGGGTACCCCTACAATGAGCAGTTCTTC
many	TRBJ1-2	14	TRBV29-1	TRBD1	CSVAGWTGANGYTF	TGCAGCGTTGCAGGTTGGACAGGGGCCAATGGCTACACCTTC
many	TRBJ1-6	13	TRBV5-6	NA	CASSFTRNSPLHF	TGTGCCAGCAGCTTCACCCGAAATTCACCCCTCCACTTT
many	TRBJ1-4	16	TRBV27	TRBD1	CASSSLTGAGGEKLFF	TGTGCCAGCAGTTCGTTGACAGGGGCGGGCGGTGAAAAACTGTTTTTT
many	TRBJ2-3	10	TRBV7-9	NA	CATPEDTQYF	TGTGCCACCCCGGAAGATACGCAGTATTTT
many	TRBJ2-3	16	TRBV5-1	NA	CASSFQWQESTDTQYF	TGCGCCAGCAGCTTCCAGTGGCAGGAGAGCACAGATACGCAGTATTTT
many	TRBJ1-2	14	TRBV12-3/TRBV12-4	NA	CASSLAGPLYGYTF	TGTGCCAGCAGTTTGGCAGGACCTCTTTATGGCTACACCTTC
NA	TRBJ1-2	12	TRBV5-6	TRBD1	CASQDRVYGYTF	TGTGCCAGCCAGGACAGGGTCTATGGCTACACCTTC
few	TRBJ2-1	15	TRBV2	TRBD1	CASSDTPGQGTHIDF	TGTGCCAGCAGTGACACACCGGGACAGGGGACTCACATCGACTTC
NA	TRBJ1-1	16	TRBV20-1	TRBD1	CSARVRGRGMNTEAFF	TGCAGTGCTAGGGTCAGGGGGCGAGGGATGAACACTGAAGCTTTCTTT
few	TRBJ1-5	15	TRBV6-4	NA	CATFTGIQANQPQHF	TGTGCCACCTTTACGGGCATCCAGGCCAATCAGCCCCAGCATTTT
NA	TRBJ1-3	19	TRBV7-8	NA	CASSLFNGLPGSSGNTIYF	TGTGCCAGCAGCTTATTTAACGGACTTCCAGGGAGCTCTGGAAACACCATATATTTT
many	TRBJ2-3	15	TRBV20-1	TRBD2	CSARLAGGPGDTQYF	TGCAGTGCTAGACTAGCGGGGGGGCCGGGAGATACGCAGTATTTT
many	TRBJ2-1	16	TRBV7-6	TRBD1	CASSLGGTGGQNEQFF	TGTGCCAGCAGCTTAGGGGGGACAGGGGGTCAAAATGAGCAGTTCTTC
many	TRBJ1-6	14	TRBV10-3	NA	CAISAVQGDSPLHF	TGTGCCATCAGTGCGGTCCAGGGAGATTCACCCCTCCACTTT
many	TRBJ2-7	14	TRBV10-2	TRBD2	CASSVDGRFYEQYF	TGCGCCAGCAGTGTTGACGGGAGGTTCTACGAGCAGTACTTC
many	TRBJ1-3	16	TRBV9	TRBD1	CASSYGTGRVGNTIYF	TGTGCCAGCAGCTACGGGACAGGGAGAGTCGGAAACACCATATATTTT
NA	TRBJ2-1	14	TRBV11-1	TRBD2	CASSRRDYLNEQFF	TGTGCCAGCAGCCGACGGGACTATCTGAATGAGCAGTTCTTC
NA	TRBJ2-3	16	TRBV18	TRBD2	CASSPLPSGRADTQYF	TGTGCCAGCTCACCACTCCCTAGCGGGAGGGCAGATACGCAGTATTTT
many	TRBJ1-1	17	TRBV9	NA	CASSKPYGGPTGMEAFF	TGTGCCAGCAGCAAGCCCTATGGGGGTCCCACCGGTATGGAAGCTTTCTTT
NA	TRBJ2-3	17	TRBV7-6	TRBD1	CASSLPGQGTNTDTQYF	TGTGCCAGCAGCCTCCCCGGACAGGGAACAAACACAGATACGCAGTATTTT
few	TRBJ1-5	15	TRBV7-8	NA	CASSLLSPRGQPQHF	TGTGCCAGCAGCTTATTGTCCCCCCGGGGTCAGCCCCAGCATTTT
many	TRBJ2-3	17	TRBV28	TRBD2	CASIPGASGSRADTQYF	TGTGCCAGCATCCCCGGGGCTAGCGGGAGTAGGGCAGATACGCAGTATTTT
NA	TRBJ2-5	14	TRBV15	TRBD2	CATRQAGGGETQYF	TGTGCCACCAGGCAAGCGGGGGGAGGGGAGACCCAGTACTTC
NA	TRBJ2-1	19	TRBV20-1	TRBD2	CSARDGFGTSGRFFNEQFF	TGCAGTGCTAGAGATGGGTTCGGGACTAGCGGGAGGTTTTTCAATGAGCAGTTCTTC
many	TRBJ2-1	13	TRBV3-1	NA	CASRGHPYNEQFF	TGTGCCAGCAGGGGACACCCCTACAATGAGCAGTTCTTC
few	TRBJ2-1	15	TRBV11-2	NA	CASSLVVEEIGEQFF	TGTGCCAGCAGCTTAGTAGTAGAAGAGATAGGTGAGCAGTTCTTC
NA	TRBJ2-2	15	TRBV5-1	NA	CASSLGAGYTGELFF	TGCGCCAGCAGCTTGGGGGCAGGGTACACCGGGGAGCTGTTTTTT
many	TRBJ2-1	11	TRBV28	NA	CASTGSNEQFF	TGTGCCAGCACTGGAAGCAATGAGCAGTTCTTC
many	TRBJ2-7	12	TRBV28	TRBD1	CPSRPTGNEQYF	TGTCCCAGCAGACCGACAGGGAACGAGCAGTACTTC
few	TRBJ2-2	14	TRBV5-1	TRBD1	CASSGDRVTGELFF	TGCGCCAGCAGCGGAGACAGGGTAACCGGGGAGCTGTTTTTT
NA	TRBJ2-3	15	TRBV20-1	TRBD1	CSAGGRGLERDTQYF	TGCAGTGCTGGGGGAAGGGGGCTCGAGAGAGATACGCAGTATTTT
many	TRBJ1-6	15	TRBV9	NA	CASTKDSTPIQPLHF	TGTGCCAGCACCAAGGACTCGACCCCCATTCAACCCCTCCACTTT
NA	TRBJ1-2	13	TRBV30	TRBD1	CAWEGQGSYGYTF	TGTGCCTGGGAAGGACAGGGCAGTTATGGCTACACCTTC
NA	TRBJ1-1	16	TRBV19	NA	CASKLVPKSGFAEAFF	TGTGCCAGTAAACTTGTCCCTAAGTCGGGGTTCGCTGAAGCTTTCTTT
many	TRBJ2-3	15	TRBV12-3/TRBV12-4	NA	CASSLLASNTDTQYF	TGTGCCAGCAGTTTACTAGCGTCAAACACAGATACGCAGTATTTT
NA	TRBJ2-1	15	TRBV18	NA	CASSPPQRVYNEQFF	TGTGCCAGCTCACCACCTCAGCGGGTTTACAATGAGCAGTTCTTC
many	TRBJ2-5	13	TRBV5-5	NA	CASSGGIRETQYF	TGTGCCAGCAGCGGCGGGATCCGAGAGACCCAGTACTTC
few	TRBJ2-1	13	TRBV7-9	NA	CASSLGDYNEQFF	TGTGCCAGCAGCTTAGGGGACTACAATGAGCAGTTCTTC
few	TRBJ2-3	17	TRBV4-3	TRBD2	CASSQVLGGGDLNTQYF	TGCGCCAGCAGCCAAGTACTTGGCGGGGGGGATTTGAATACGCAGTATTTT
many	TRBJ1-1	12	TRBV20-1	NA	CSATGGDTEAFF	TGCAGTGCTACAGGCGGGGACACTGAAGCTTTCTTT
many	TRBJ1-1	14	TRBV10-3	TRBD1	CATTQGAANTEAFF	TGTGCGACCACACAGGGGGCCGCGAACACTGAAGCTTTCTTT
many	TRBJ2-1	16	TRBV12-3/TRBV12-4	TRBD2	CASSFKLAGAYNEQFF	TGTGCCAGCAGTTTCAAACTAGCGGGGGCCTACAATGAGCAGTTCTTC